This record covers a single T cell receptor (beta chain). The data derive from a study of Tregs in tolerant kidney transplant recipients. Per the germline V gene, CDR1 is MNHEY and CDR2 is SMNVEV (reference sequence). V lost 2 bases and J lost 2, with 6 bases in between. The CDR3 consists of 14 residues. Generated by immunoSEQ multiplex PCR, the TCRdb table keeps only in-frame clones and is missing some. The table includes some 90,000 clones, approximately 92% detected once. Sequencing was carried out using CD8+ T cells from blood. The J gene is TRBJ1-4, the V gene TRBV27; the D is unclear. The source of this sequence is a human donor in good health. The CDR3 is CASSLQVTNEKLFF. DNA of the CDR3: TGTGCCAGCAGTTTACAGGTTACTAATGAAAAACTGTTTTTT.